Reported below is one TCR beta chain. Its antigen is not identified. This specimen comes from a study of OX40 agonist ivuxolimab in advanced cancers. Across the whole study: Patients received intravenous ivuxolimab every 2 weeks at 0.01 to 10 mg/kg. General study findings and limits: Compared with CD4+, CD8+ T cells on average had more expanded clones. At doses 0.1 to 3.0 mg/kg, CD4+ and CD8+ clones expanded.

Exclusion of a patient followed from autoimmune disease history or systemic immunosuppression. Sequencing was performed with immunoSEQ multiplex PCR; in TCRdb, only in-frame clones are kept and a portion is missing. The sample holds about 7,000 clones, about 70% seen once. The germline V gene has CDR1 MNHEY and CDR2 SVGAGI. The V gene lost 0 bases and the J gene lost 3 bases, with 14 bases spanning the gap. The CDR3 totals 16 residues. Sequencing was performed on CD4+ or CD8+ T cells sorted from blood, taken in a trial of the OX40 agonist ivuxolimab. J is TRBJ2-5 and V is TRBV6-5, with a possible D match to TRBD2 (7 bases). The sequence came from an adult with an advanced solid tumor such as melanoma, head and neck, liver or kidney cancer. This CDR3 is CASSYSTGEGEETQYF. CDR3 sequence (DNA): TGTGCCAGCAGTTACTCGACGGGGGAGGGGGAAGAGACCCAGTACTTC.